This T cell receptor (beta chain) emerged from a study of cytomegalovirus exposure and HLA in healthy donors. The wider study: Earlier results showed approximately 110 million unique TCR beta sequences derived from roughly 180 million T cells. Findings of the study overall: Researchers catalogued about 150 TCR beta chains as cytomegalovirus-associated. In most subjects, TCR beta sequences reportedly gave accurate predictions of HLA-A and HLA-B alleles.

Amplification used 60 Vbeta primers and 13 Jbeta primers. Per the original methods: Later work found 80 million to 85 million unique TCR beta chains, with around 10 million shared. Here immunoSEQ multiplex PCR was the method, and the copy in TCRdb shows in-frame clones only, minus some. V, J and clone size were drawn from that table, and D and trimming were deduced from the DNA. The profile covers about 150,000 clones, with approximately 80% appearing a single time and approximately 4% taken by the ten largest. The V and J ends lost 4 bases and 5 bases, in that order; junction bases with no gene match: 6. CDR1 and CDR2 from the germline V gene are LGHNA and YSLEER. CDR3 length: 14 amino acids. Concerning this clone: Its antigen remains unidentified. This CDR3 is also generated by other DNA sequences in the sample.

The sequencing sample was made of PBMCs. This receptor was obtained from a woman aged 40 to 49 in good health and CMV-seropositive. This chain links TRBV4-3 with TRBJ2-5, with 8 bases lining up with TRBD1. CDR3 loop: CASSLGRGLETQYF. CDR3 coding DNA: TGCGCCAGCAGCCTGGGCAGGGGGCTGGAGACCCAGTACTTC.